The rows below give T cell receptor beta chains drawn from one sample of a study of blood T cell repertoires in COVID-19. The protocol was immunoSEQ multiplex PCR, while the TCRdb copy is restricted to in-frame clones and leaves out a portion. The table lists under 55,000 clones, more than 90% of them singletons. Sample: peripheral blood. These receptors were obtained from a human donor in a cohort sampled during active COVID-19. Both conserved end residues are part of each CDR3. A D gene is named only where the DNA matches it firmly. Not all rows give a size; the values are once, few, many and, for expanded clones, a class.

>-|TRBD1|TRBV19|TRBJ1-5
TGTGCCAGTAGTAGGGCGGGACAGGTCAATCAGCCCCAGCATTTT
CASSRAGQVNQPQHF
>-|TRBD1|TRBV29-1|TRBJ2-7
TGCAGCGCCGCGGCGCTGAGGACAGGGGCCTACGAGCAGTACTTC
CSAAALRTGAYEQYF
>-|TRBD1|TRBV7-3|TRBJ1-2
TGTGCCAGCAGCGAACAGGGGGCATCTGGCTACACCTTC
CASSEQGASGYTF
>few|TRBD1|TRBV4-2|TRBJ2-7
TGTGCCAGCAGCGCGGGACAGGGTATCTACGAGCAGTACTTC
CASSAGQGIYEQYF
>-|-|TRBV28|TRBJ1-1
TGTGCCAGCACCTTCTACACTGAAGCTTTCTTT
CASTFYTEAFF
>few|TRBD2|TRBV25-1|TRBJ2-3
TGTGCCAGCAGTGAACTAGCGGGAGACACAGATACGCAGTATTTT
CASSELAGDTDTQYF
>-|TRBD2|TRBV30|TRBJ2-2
TGTGCCAACAAGGGAGGACTAGCGGGAGTATGGGGCACCGGGGAGCTGTTTTTT
CANKGGLAGVWGTGELFF
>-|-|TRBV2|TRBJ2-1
TGTGCCAGCAGTCCGGACTACTGGGACCACAATGAGCAGTTCTTC
CASSPDYWDHNEQFF
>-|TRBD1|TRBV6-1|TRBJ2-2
TGTGCCAGCAGTGACCGGGACAGGGAAGCCGGGGAGCTGTTTTTT
CASSDRDREAGELFF
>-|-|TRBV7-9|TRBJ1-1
TGTGCCAGCAGAGAAGCGGCGAACACTGAAGCTTTCTTT
CASREAANTEAFF
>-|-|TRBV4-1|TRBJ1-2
TGCGCCAGCAGCCAAGATACGGTCTATGGCTACACCTTC
CASSQDTVYGYTF
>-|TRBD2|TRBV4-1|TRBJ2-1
TGCGCCAGCAGCCAACGCCCTTCAGCGGGCGGGAGTGATAATGAGCAGTTCTTC
CASSQRPSAGGSDNEQFF
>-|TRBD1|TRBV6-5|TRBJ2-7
TGTGCCAGCAGTTACTCCGGGACAGGGGGTGGCTACGAGCAGTACTTC
CASSYSGTGGGYEQYF
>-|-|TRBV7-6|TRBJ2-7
TGTGCCAGCAGCTTATACAGGGTTGCCGAGCAGTACTTC
CASSLYRVAEQYF
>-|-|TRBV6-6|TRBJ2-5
TGTGCCAGCAGTTCCACCAGCGGCCAAGAGACCCAGTACTTC
CASSSTSGQETQYF
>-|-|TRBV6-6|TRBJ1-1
TGTGCCAGCACCAAACAGGGATTTACTGCTGAAGCTTTCTTT
CASTKQGFTAEAFF
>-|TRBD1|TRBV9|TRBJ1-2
TGTGCCAGCACCAAGGGGGCCTCTAACTATGGCTACACCTTC
CASTKGASNYGYTF
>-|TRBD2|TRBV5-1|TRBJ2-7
TGCGCCAGCAGCTTTTTCGGGAGGGGGTCCTACGAGCAGTACTTC
CASSFFGRGSYEQYF
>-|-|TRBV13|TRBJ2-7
TGTGCCAGCAGCTCAGCGGGCAGATCCTACGAGCAGTACTTC
CASSSAGRSYEQYF
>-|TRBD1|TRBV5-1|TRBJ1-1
TGCGCCAGCAGCCGCCAGGGGGCTGGGATGAACACTGAAGCTTTCTTT
CASSRQGAGMNTEAFF
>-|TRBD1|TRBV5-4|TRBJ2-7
TGTGCCAGCAGCTTGCAAATTGGAGGACAGGGAATCGAGCAGTACTTC
CASSLQIGGQGIEQYF
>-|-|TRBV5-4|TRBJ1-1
TGTGCCAGCAGCCCCGGGATTTCCTTCTCGAACACTGAAGCTTTCTTT
CASSPGISFSNTEAFF
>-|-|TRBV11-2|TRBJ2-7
TGTGCCAGCAGACCTAGTATAGTTGGCGAGCAGTACTTC
CASRPSIVGEQYF
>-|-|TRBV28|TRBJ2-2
TGTGCCAGCATCCGCCGGGGCACCGGGGAGCTGTTTTTT
CASIRRGTGELFF
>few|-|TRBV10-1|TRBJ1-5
TGCGCCAGCAGCAACGAGGGATTTATTCAGCCCCAGCATTTT
CASSNEGFIQPQHF
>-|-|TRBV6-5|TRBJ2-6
TGTGCCAGCAACCCCAGGGGCTCTGGGGCCAACGTCCTGACTTTC
CASNPRGSGANVLTF
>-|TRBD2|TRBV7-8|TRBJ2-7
TGTGCCAGCAGCTTTCCCCTTGGTAGCGGGAGCTACGAGCAGTACTTC
CASSFPLGSGSYEQYF
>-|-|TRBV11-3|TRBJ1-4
TGTGCCAGCAGCTTAGCTCCGGGGTCTAATGAAAAACTGTTTTTT
CASSLAPGSNEKLFF
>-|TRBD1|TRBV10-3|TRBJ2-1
TGTGCCATCAAGCCCTCATCGGGACAGCAAAACAATGAGCAGTTCTTC
CAIKPSSGQQNNEQFF
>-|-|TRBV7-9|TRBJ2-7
TGTGCCAGCAGCTTAGCGAGGGGTGGAGGGGGCGACTACGAGCAGTACTTC
CASSLARGGGGDYEQYF
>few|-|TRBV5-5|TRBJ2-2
TGTGCCAGCAGCCTCGGGTTCGGGGAGCTGTTTTTT
CASSLGFGELFF
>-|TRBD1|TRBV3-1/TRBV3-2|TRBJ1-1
TGTGCCAGCAGAAACACAGGGGACACTGAAGCTTTCTTT
CASRNTGDTEAFF
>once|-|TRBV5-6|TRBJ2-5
TGTGCCAGCAGCTTGTTCACTCAAGAGACCCAGTACTTC
CASSLFTQETQYF
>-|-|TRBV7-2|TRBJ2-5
TGTGCCAGCAGCTTAGTTCACGGTGAGACCCAGTACTTC
CASSLVHGETQYF
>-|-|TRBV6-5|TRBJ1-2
TGTGCCAGCCGGGACTCTCGCCACTATGGCTACACCTTC
CASRDSRHYGYTF
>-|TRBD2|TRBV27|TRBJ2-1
TGTGCCAGCAGTGCCTTACTAGCGGGAAGATACAATGAGCAGTTCTTC
CASSALLAGRYNEQFF
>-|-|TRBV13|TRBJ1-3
TGTGCCAGCAGCATCCAACAAGTCTTCTCTGGAAACACCATATATTTT
CASSIQQVFSGNTIYF
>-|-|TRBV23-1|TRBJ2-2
TGCGCCAGCAGTCAATCGTGGCCTCTACAGGGACTATTTGATTTCGACCGGGTGAGCCGGGAGCTGTTTTTT
CASSQSWPLQGLFDFDRVSRELFF
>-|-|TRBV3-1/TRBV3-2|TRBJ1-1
TGTGCCAGCAGCCAAGATCGGGGGGTCAACACTGAAGCTTTCTTT
CASSQDRGVNTEAFF
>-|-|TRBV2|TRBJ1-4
TGTGCCAGCAGGGGTCAGGCTGAAAAACTGTTTTTT
CASRGQAEKLFF
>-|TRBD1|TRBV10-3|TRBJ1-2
TGTGCCATCAGTTCCGACAGGGTAATCTATGGCTACACCTTC
CAISSDRVIYGYTF
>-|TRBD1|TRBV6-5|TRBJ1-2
TGTGCCAGCAACAGAGACAGGGAGCCCACCTATGGCTACACCTTC
CASNRDREPTYGYTF
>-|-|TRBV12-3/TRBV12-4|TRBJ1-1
TGTGCCAGCGGGAGAGGGGGGAACACTGAAGCTTTCTTT
CASGRGGNTEAFF
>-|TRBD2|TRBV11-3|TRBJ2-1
TGTGCCAGCAGGGGACTAGCGGGAGACAACAATGAGCAGTTCTTC
CASRGLAGDNNEQFF
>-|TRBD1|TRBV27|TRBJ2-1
TGTGCCAGCAGACTAACCCGGGACAGGGGGTATGGCGGGTTATACAATGAGCAGTTCTTC
CASRLTRDRGYGGLYNEQFF
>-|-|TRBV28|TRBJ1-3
TGTGCCAGCAAAACAACACGAAACACCATATATTTT
CASKTTRNTIYF
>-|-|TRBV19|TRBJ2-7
TGTGCCAGTAGTTCCGGAGGCAATACCTACGAGCAGTACTTC
CASSSGGNTYEQYF
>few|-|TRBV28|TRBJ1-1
TGTGCCAGCAGTTTCAGGGGAGAGAACACTGAAGCTTTCTTT
CASSFRGENTEAFF
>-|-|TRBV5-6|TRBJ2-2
TGTGCCAGCAGCTTCTCCGGGGAGCTGTTTTTT
CASSFSGELFF
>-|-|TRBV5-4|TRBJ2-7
TGTGCCAGCAGCTCCGAAGTCCTAACAGCCTACGAGCAGTACTTC
CASSSEVLTAYEQYF
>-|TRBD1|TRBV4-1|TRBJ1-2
TGCGCCAGCAGCCAACCCACCGACAGGGAGTATGGCTACACCTTC
CASSQPTDREYGYTF
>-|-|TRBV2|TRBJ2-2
TGTGCCAGCAGTGAAGCTCGACTTAACACCGGGGAGCTGTTTTTT
CASSEARLNTGELFF